The rows below give T cell receptor beta chains drawn from one sample of a study of blood T cell repertoires in COVID-19. Profiled with immunoSEQ multiplex PCR; TCRdb holds only in-frame clones, not every one. The table lists tens of thousands of clones, roughly 80% of them singletons. The sequenced material came from peripheral blood. These receptors came from an older man with COVID-19, enrolled during active disease. CDR3s include the opening cysteine and the closing phenylalanine or tryptophan. A D gene is named only where the DNA matches it firmly. Not every row has a clone size; where given, it reads once, few, many or a size class.

v_call: TRBV10-3
j_call: TRBJ2-3
d_call: TRBD2
clone_size: .
cdr3_aa: CAISGTSGSFATQYF
cdr3_nt: TGTGCCATCAGCGGGACTAGCGGGAGTTTTGCTACGCAGTATTTT

v_call: TRBV27
j_call: TRBJ2-1
d_call: TRBD2
clone_size: .
cdr3_aa: CASSALAGRSSYNEQFF
cdr3_nt: TGTGCCAGCAGTGCTCTAGCGGGCCGGAGCTCCTACAATGAGCAGTTCTTC

v_call: TRBV29-1
j_call: TRBJ1-2
d_call: .
clone_size: .
cdr3_aa: CSVDRAGGYTF
cdr3_nt: TGCAGCGTTGACAGGGCTGGGGGCTACACCTTC

v_call: TRBV19
j_call: TRBJ2-2
d_call: TRBD1
clone_size: .
cdr3_aa: CASSIGGGRTGELFF
cdr3_nt: TGTGCCAGTAGTATAGGAGGGGGCCGAACCGGGGAGCTGTTTTTT

v_call: TRBV3-1/TRBV3-2
j_call: TRBJ1-1
d_call: .
clone_size: large
cdr3_aa: CASSQDIWRRGLNTEAFF
cdr3_nt: TGTGCCAGCAGCCAAGATATCTGGAGGCGGGGTCTGAACACTGAAGCTTTCTTT

v_call: TRBV7-2
j_call: TRBJ2-1
d_call: .
clone_size: .
cdr3_aa: CASSLVGAQSYNEQFF
cdr3_nt: TGTGCCAGCAGCTTAGTGGGGGCGCAGAGCTACAATGAGCAGTTCTTC

v_call: TRBV4-1
j_call: TRBJ1-1
d_call: .
clone_size: .
cdr3_aa: CASSQAHLETPINTEAFF
cdr3_nt: TGCGCCAGCAGCCAAGCGCACCTTGAGACTCCTATTAACACTGAAGCTTTCTTT

v_call: TRBV6-5
j_call: TRBJ1-6
d_call: TRBD1
clone_size: .
cdr3_aa: CASTLGGQGGSPLHF
cdr3_nt: TGTGCCAGCACCCTGGGGGGACAGGGGGGTTCACCCCTCCACTTT

v_call: TRBV18
j_call: TRBJ1-3
d_call: TRBD1
clone_size: .
cdr3_aa: CASSRRDRGRSSGNTIYF
cdr3_nt: TGTGCCAGCTCACGACGGGACAGGGGGCGTTCATCTGGAAACACCATATATTTT

v_call: TRBV18
j_call: TRBJ1-1
d_call: .
clone_size: .
cdr3_aa: CASSPESRNTEAFF
cdr3_nt: TGTGCCAGCTCACCAGAGTCCCGGAACACTGAAGCTTTCTTT

v_call: TRBV4-1
j_call: TRBJ2-5
d_call: .
clone_size: .
cdr3_aa: CASSRLRDSETQYF
cdr3_nt: TGCGCCAGCAGCCGGTTGCGGGACTCTGAGACCCAGTACTTC

v_call: TRBV6-1
j_call: TRBJ1-5
d_call: TRBD1
clone_size: .
cdr3_aa: CASSEGTGGFSNQPQHF
cdr3_nt: TGTGCCAGCAGTGAAGGGACAGGGGGCTTTAGCAATCAGCCCCAGCATTTT

v_call: TRBV5-4
j_call: TRBJ1-1
d_call: .
clone_size: .
cdr3_aa: CASSLSVGGDTEAFF
cdr3_nt: TGTGCCAGCAGCTTGAGTGTGGGGGGGGACACTGAAGCTTTCTTT

v_call: TRBV5-6
j_call: TRBJ1-2
d_call: .
clone_size: .
cdr3_aa: CASSLPGWNGYTF
cdr3_nt: TGTGCCAGCAGCTTACCAGGGTGGAATGGCTACACCTTC

v_call: TRBV6-2/TRBV6-3
j_call: TRBJ1-3
d_call: .
clone_size: .
cdr3_aa: CASSLTGPRNGNTIYF
cdr3_nt: TGTGCCAGCAGCTTAACAGGGCCCAGGAATGGAAACACCATATATTTT

v_call: TRBV14
j_call: TRBJ1-1
d_call: .
clone_size: .
cdr3_aa: CASSQGTTRGAFF
cdr3_nt: TGTGCCAGCAGCCAAGGGACAACCAGGGGAGCTTTCTTT

v_call: TRBV19
j_call: TRBJ1-3
d_call: .
clone_size: .
cdr3_aa: CASSMAGVSGNTIYF
cdr3_nt: TGTGCCAGTAGTATGGCAGGGGTTTCTGGAAACACCATATATTTT